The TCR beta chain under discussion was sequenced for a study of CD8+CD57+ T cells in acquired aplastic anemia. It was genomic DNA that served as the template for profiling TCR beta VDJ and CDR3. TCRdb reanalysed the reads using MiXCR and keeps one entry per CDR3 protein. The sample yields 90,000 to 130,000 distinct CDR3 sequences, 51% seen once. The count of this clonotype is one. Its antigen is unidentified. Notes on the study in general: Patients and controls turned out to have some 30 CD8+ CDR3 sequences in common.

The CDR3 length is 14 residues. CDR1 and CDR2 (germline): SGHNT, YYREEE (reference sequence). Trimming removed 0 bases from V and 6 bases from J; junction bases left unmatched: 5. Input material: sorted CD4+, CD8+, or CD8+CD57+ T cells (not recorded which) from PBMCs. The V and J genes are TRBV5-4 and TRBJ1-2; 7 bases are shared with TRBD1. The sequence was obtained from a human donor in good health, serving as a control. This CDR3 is CASSLVQGIDGYTF. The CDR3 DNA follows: TGTGCCAGCAGCTTGGTACAGGGGATCGATGGCTACACCTTC. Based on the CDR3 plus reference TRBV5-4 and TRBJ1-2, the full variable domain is ETGVTQSPTHLIKTRGQQVTLRCSSQSGHNTVSWYQQALGQGPQFIFQYYREEENGRGNFPPRFSGLQFPNYSSELNVNALELDDSALYLCASSLVQGIDGYTFGSGTRLTVV.